This record covers a single T cell receptor (beta chain). Its antigen is unknown. The data originate from a study of cytomegalovirus exposure and HLA in healthy donors. The study's findings and limits: TCR beta V- and J-gene trimming was later associated with a missense DCLRE1C variant.

Trimming left V 2 bases short and J 1 base short, with 12 bases between. The CDR3 contains 16 residues. Germline-derived CDR1 and CDR2 are SGHRS and YFSETQ. The PCR made use of 60 Vbeta and 13 Jbeta primers. Profiled with immunoSEQ multiplex PCR; TCRdb holds only in-frame clones, not every one. The profile shows 150,000 or so clones, 82% of them singletons. Sequencing used PBMCs. The chain carries TRBV5-1 and TRBJ2-2, with no clear D. This TCR came from a woman in her 50s in good health and CMV-seropositive. CDR3 nucleotide sequence: TGCGCCAGCAGCTTATTACAGAGCCTGAACACCGGGGAGCTGTTTTTT. It encodes CASSLLQSLNTGELFF.